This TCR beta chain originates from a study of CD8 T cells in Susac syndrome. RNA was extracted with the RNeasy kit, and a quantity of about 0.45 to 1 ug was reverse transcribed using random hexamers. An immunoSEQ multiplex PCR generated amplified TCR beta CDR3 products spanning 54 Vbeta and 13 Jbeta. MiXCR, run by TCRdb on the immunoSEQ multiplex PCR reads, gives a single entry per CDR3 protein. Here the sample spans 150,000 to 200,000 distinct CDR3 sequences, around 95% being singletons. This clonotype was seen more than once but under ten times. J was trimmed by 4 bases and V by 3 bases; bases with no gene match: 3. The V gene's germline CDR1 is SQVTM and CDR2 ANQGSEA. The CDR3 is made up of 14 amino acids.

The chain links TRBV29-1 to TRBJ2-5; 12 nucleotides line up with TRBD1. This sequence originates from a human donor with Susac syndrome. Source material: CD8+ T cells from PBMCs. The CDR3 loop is CSVEGDRGRETQYF. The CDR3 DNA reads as TGCAGCGTTGAGGGGGACAGGGGGCGAGAGACCCAGTACTTC.